The 2 T cell receptor beta chains reported below all come from one sample, sequenced in a study of cytomegalovirus exposure and HLA in healthy donors. It was with 60 Vbeta and 13 Jbeta primers that the PCR ran. Profiled with immunoSEQ multiplex PCR; TCRdb holds only in-frame clones, not every one. The sample has 160,000 or so clones; around 72% are singletons. The specimen sequenced was PBMCs. The receptor source for this set is a female donor in good health and CMV-seronegative.

The J gene is TRBJ2-5, the V gene TRBV9, with 7 positions matching TRBD2. The J call may be faulty, since TRBJ2-7 better matches the DNA end. Germline CDR1 and CDR2: SGDLS and YYNGEE. This CDR3 has 15 amino acids. CDR3 nucleotide sequence: TGTGCCAGCAGCGTAGGCGGCGGGAGTACCTACGAGCAGTACTTC. It translates to CASSVGGGSTYEQYF.

This clone has just a few counts. CDR3 in amino acids: CASSFLTGANTEAFF. CDR3 coding DNA: TGTGCCAGCAGCTTCTTGACAGGGGCGAACACTGAAGCTTTCTTT. The chain carries TRBV7-9 and TRBJ1-1; 8 bases are shared with TRBD1. The CDR3 is 15 amino acids. The V gene's germline CDR1 is SEHNR and CDR2 FQNEAQ (reference sequence). With V trimmed by 3 bases and J by 1 base, 4 bases remained unmatched.